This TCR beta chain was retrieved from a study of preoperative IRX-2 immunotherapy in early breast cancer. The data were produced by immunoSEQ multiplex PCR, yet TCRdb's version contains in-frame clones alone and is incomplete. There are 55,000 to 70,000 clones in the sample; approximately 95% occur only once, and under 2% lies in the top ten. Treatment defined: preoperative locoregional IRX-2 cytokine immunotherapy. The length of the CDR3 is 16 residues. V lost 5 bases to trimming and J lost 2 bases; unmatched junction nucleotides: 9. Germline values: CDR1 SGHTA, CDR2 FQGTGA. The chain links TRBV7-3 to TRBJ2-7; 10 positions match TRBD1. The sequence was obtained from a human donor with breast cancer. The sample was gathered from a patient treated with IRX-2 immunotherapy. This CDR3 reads CASSATGTGETYEQYF. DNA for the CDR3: TGTGCCAGCAGCGCAACCGGGACAGGGGAAACCTACGAGCAGTACTTC.